This T cell receptor (beta chain) was recovered during a study of blood T cell repertoires in COVID-19. Study details: The analysed material was cDNA or gDNA that came from T cells, B-cell-depleted T cells, or PBMCs.

V dropped 4 bases and J dropped 2; count of bases not matched to a gene: 6. This CDR3 has 16 amino acids. CDR1 and CDR2 from the germline V gene are SEHNR and FQNEAQ (reference sequence). Authors' processing steps: Amplification of reference gene primers was used by the study to estimate nucleated cell counts. Clones were sequenced by immunoSEQ multiplex PCR, and TCRdb holds only the in-frame ones, with some missing. Clone size and V and J calls were adopted from that table, with D and trimming inferred from the DNA. The sample lists 100,000 to 150,000 clones; approximately 85% were seen once. This chain links TRBV7-9 with TRBJ1-5; the match to TRBD1 covers 9 bases. This clonotype was sampled from a man aged 25-45 years with COVID-19, enrolled during active disease. The sequenced sample consisted of peripheral blood. The CDR3 here is CASSSWDRDGNQPQHF. DNA of the CDR3: TGTGCCAGCAGCTCGTGGGACAGGGACGGCAATCAGCCCCAGCATTTT.